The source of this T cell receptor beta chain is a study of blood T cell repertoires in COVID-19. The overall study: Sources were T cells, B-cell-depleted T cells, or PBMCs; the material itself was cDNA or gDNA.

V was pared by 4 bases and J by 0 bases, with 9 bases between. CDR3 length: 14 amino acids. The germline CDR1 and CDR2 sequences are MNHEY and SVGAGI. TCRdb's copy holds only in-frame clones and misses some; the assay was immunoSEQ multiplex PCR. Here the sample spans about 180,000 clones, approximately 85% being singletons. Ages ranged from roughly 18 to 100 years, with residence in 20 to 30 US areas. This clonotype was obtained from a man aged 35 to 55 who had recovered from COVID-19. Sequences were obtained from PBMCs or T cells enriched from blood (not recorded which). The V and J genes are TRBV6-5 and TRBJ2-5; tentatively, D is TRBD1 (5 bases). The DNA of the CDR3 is TGTGCCAGCAGTTTTGGGGCCAACCAAGAGACCCAGTACTTC. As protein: CASSFGANQETQYF.